The clone carrying this T cell receptor (beta chain) was seen a single time. The data belong to a study of blood T cell repertoires in COVID-19. CDR3 length: 15 residues. Trimming cost V 0 bases and J 5 bases, with 12 bases left between them. From germline, CDR1 is SEHNR and CDR2 FQNEAQ (reference sequence). Assay: immunoSEQ multiplex PCR; the TCRdb copy retains only in-frame clones and omits some. The table lists some 250,000 clones, roughly 79% of them singletons, with about 2.9% in the top ten. V is TRBV7-9 and J is TRBJ2-3; perhaps TRBD2 as D (5 bases). The sequence came from a woman in her fifties or sixties with active or convalescent COVID-19. Source material: peripheral blood. CDR3: CASSLALLTKDTQYF. CDR3 in DNA: TGTGCCAGCAGCTTAGCCCTCCTGACTAAAGATACGCAGTATTTT.